The sequence of this TCR beta chain was determined in a study of shared clonotypes between healthy human individuals. Points on this clone: Its antigen is undetermined.

When replicate PCRs were run on sorted subsets, they used about 200 ng DNA, tens of thousands of T cell genomes. Measured with immunoSEQ multiplex PCR; TCRdb has only the in-frame clones, and not every one. Of about 1 million clones listed, about 74% are singletons. Overall study results and limits: Shared clonotypes: about 4.6% naive CD4, around 3.5% naive CD8, 2.3% memory CD4, 0.4% to 0.45% memory CD8. The study sampled only blood, and tissue repertoires likely differ. Among non-shared clonotypes, generation probabilities were lower than among those shared by all four donors.

This CDR3 has 16 residues. Looked up from germline, CDR1 is MNHNY and CDR2 is SVGAGI (reference sequence). Trimming left V 6 bases short and J 4 bases short, with 20 bases between. The chain uses TRBV6-6 and TRBJ2-3; a weak D match, TRBD2 (5 bases). The receptor was derived from a man aged 18 to 29 in good health. The sequencing sample was made of memory CD4+ T cells sorted from blood. Sample subset: CD45RA-negative fraction. As DNA, the CDR3 is TGTGCCAGCAGAAACCCCTTGGAGGCGAACGCAGATACGCAGTATTTT. The encoded protein is CASRNPLEANADTQYF.